Listed below are T cell receptor beta chains from one sample, sequenced in a study of T cells after yellow fever vaccination. In TCRdb, the 5' RACE reads were re-called with MiXCR into one record per CDR3 protein. The sample yields 150,000 to 200,000 distinct CDR3 sequences, 6% to 7.5% seen once. Here the sequenced sample was CD4+ T cells sorted from PBMCs, taken 4 to 6 days after the first yellow fever vaccination. These receptors all stem from a man aged 18-30 years who received the YFV17D yellow fever vaccine. Both conserved end residues are part of each CDR3. Fields, in order: V gene, clone size, J gene, D gene, CDR3 DNA, CDR3 protein. D genes are given only for firm matches. The size of a clone is reported for some rows only, either as once, few or many, or as a class for expanded clones.

>TRBV6-5|NA|TRBJ2-7|TRBD2
TGTGCCAGCAGCCCGCATCTAGCGGGGATCGTCTACGAGCAGTACTTC
CASSPHLAGIVYEQYF
>TRBV6-1|many|TRBJ1-1|NA
TGTGCCAGCAGTGAGACAGCGCGGGTCACTGAAGCTTTCTTT
CASSETARVTEAFF
>TRBV24-1|many|TRBJ2-3|TRBD2
TGTGCCACCAGCTTAGCGGGGTTAGATACGCAGTATTTT
CATSLAGLDTQYF
>TRBV12-3/TRBV12-4|many|TRBJ1-1|NA
TGTGCCAGCACCCTCCTAGGAGTCTTTGAAGCTTTCTTT
CASTLLGVFEAFF
>TRBV3-1|many|TRBJ1-1|NA
TGTGCCAGCAGCCAAGAGGTCCTCATGAACACTGAAGCTTTCTTT
CASSQEVLMNTEAFF
>TRBV5-1|many|TRBJ2-1|NA
TGCGCCAGCAGCTTGGCACAGGGAGGAGATGAGCAGTTCTTC
CASSLAQGGDEQFF
>TRBV24-1|many|TRBJ2-3|NA
TGTGCCACCAGTGATATCCAGGGTTGGACAGATACGCAGTATTTT
CATSDIQGWTDTQYF
>TRBV18|few|TRBJ2-2|NA
TGTGCCAGCTCATCACAGGAGAACACCGGGGAGCTGTTTTTT
CASSSQENTGELFF
>TRBV7-9|many|TRBJ1-1|NA
TGTGCCAGCATTCGTCCCCGGCCCGGGACTGAAGCTTTCTTT
CASIRPRPGTEAFF
>TRBV6-5|many|TRBJ2-2|TRBD2
TGTGCCAGCAGTTACTCGCGGGGGACTAGCTGGACCGGGGAGCTGTTTTTT
CASSYSRGTSWTGELFF
>TRBV5-1|many|TRBJ2-1|NA
TGCGCCAGCAGCTTGGAAGTGGGTCCCGAGCAGTTCTTC
CASSLEVGPEQFF
>TRBV9|NA|TRBJ1-2|TRBD1
TGTGCCAGCAGCCTGACAGGGGGTCAGTATGGCTACACCTTC
CASSLTGGQYGYTF
>TRBV20-1|few|TRBJ2-5|NA
TGCAGTGCTAGGGGCCGGTTGTGGTACCAAGAGACCCAGTACTTC
CSARGRLWYQETQYF
>TRBV9|many|TRBJ2-2|TRBD1
TGTGCCAGCAGCGTAGTAGGGGACAGGAGGCCCGGGGAGCTGTTTTTT
CASSVVGDRRPGELFF
>TRBV10-3|NA|TRBJ1-6|TRBD1
TGTGCCATCAGTGATCCGGGACAGGGCGTTGGTACTTCACCCCTCCACTTT
CAISDPGQGVGTSPLHF
>TRBV7-2|NA|TRBJ1-5|NA
TGTGCCAGCAGCCCCCGGGGGCGCAATCAGCCCCAGCATTTT
CASSPRGRNQPQHF
>TRBV2|many|TRBJ1-6|TRBD1
TGTGCCAGCAGAAAGGACAGGGGTAATTCACCCCTCCACTTT
CASRKDRGNSPLHF